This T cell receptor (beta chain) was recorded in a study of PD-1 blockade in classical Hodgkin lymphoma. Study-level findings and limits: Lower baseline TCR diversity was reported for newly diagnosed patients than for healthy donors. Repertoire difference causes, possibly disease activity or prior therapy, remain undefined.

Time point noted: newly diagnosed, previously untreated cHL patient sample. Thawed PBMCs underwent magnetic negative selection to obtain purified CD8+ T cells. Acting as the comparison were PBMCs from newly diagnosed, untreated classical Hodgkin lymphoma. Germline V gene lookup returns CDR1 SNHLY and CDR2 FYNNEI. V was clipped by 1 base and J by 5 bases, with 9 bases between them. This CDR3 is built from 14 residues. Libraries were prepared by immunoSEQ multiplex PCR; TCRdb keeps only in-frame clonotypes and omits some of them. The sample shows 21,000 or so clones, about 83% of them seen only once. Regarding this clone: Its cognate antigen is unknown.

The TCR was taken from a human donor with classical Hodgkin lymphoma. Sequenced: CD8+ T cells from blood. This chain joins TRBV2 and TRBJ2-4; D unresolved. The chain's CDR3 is CASSEDSMENIQYF. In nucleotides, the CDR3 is TGTGCCAGCAGTGAAGACTCTATGGAAAACATTCAGTACTTC.